This note documents a single TCR beta chain sequence. Unmatched junction bases numbered 2, after V lost 2 bases and J lost 5 bases. Germline lookup yields CDR1 MRHNA and CDR2 SNTAGT. The CDR3 length is 15 residues. This sample is part of a study of T cell changes during pregnancy in multiple sclerosis. The repertoire was sequenced with immunoSEQ multiplex PCR; TCRdb's copy has only in-frame clones and lacks some. The table includes 80,000 or so clones, nearly 95% detected once. The sample in question was peripheral blood, obtained in the second trimester of pregnancy. V usage is TRBV6-4 and J usage is TRBJ2-3; the match to TRBD2 covers 12 bases. This receptor was taken from a female donor in good health, enrolled as a control in a pregnancy study. Here the CDR3 DNA reads TGTGCCAGCAGTGACGGGGGACTAGCGGGAGATACGCAGTATTTT. Its translation is CASSDGGLAGDTQYF.